What follows is one T cell receptor beta chain and its context. The antigen is unknown. This CDR3 has 14 amino acids. The germline V gene has CDR1 LNHDA and CDR2 SQIVND (reference sequence). V lost 7 bases and J lost 1, with 13 bases in between. The sample comes from a study of cytomegalovirus exposure and HLA in healthy donors. Overall study results and limits: Versus the roughly 640-donor mean, an Asian-associated ancestry cluster reportedly showed fewer N-insertions in a later analysis.

With 60 Vbeta and 13 Jbeta primers, the PCR was carried out. Some clones are missing from TCRdb's copy, which holds only in-frame ones; the method was immunoSEQ multiplex PCR. Of about 150,000 clones listed, around four fifths are singletons. The sample taken for sequencing was PBMCs. The sequence was collected from a boy under 10 years old in good health and CMV-seronegative. The gene calls are TRBV19 and TRBJ1-1, with D unresolved. The DNA for the CDR3 is TGTGCCAGTAAGCCGGGTAGAGAGAACACTGAAGCTTTCTTT. Encoded protein: CASKPGRENTEAFF.